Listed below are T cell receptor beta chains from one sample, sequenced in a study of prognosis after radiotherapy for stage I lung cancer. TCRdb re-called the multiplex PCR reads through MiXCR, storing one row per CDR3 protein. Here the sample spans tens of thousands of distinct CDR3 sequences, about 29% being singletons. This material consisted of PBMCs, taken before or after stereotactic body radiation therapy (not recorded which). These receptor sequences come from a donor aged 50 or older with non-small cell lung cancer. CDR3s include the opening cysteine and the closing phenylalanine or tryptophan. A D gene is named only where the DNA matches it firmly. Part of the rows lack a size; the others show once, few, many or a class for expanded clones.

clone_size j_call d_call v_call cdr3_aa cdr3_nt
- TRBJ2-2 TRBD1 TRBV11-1 CASSKGTALNTGELSF TGTGCCAGCAGCAAGGGGACAGCCTTAAACACCGGGGAGCTGTCTTTT
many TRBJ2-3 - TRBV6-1 CASSIGHGTQYF TGTGCCAGCAGTATCGGTCATGGTACGCAGTATTTT
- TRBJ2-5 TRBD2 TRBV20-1 CSARRTSGIQETQYF TGCAGTGCTAGAAGGACTAGCGGGATACAAGAGACCCAGTACTTC
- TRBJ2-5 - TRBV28 CASSLYGRLETQYF TGTGCCAGCAGTTTATACGGGCGCCTAGAGACCCAGTACTTC
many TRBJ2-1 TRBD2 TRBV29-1 CSERDTAGSDNEQFF TGCAGCGAGCGGGATACAGCGGGGAGCGACAATGAGCAGTTCTTC
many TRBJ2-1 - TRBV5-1 CASSLNYNEQFF TGCGCCAGCAGCCTTAACTACAATGAGCAGTTCTTC
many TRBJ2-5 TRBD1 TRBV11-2 CASSEGLGQGSETQYF TGTGCCAGCAGCGAGGGACTGGGACAGGGGTCGGAGACCCAGTACTTC
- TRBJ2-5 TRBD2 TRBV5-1 CASSPSPLAGAIQETQYF TGCGCCAGCAGCCCCTCCCCCTTAGCGGGAGCCATCCAAGAGACCCAGTACTTC
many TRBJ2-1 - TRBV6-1 CASSEGAGLVYNEQFF TGTGCCAGCAGCGAAGGGGCGGGCTTGGTCTACAATGAGCAGTTCTTC
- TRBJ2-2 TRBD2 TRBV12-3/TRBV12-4 CAIRSGTSGMWTGELFF TGTGCCATCCGCTCGGGGACTAGCGGGATGTGGACCGGGGAGCTGTTTTTT
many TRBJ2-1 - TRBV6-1 CASSQGGTSYNEQFF TGTGCCAGCAGCCAAGGAGGAACCTCCTACAATGAGCAGTTCTTC
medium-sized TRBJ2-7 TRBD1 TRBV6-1 CASKRDRGGYEQYF TGTGCCAGCAAGAGGGACAGGGGAGGATACGAGCAGTACTTC
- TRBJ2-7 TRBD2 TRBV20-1 CSAPGLAGGHWEQYF TGCAGTGCTCCCGGACTAGCGGGAGGGCATTGGGAGCAGTACTTC
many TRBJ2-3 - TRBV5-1 CASSWGSGDTQYF TGCGCCAGCAGCTGGGGGTCGGGAGATACGCAGTATTTT
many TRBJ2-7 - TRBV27 CASSQFGTSPEQYF TGTGCCAGCAGTCAATTCGGGACCTCGCCCGAGCAGTACTTC
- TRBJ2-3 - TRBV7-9 CASSLAGEQSFPQYF TGTGCCAGCAGCTTAGCGGGGGAGCAGTCTTTTCCGCAGTATTTT
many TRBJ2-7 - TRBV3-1 CASSQFGAYEQYF TGTGCCAGCAGCCAATTCGGAGCCTACGAGCAGTACTTC
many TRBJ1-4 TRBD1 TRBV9 CASSGPGQNEKLFF TGTGCCAGCAGCGGGCCGGGACAGAATGAAAAACTGTTTTTT
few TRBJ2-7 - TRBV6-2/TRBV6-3 CASSYGDGVQYF TGTGCCAGCAGTTACGGCGATGGCGTGCAGTACTTC
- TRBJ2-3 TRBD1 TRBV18 CASSGRTGAGRNTQYF TGTGCCAGCTCAGGACGGACAGGGGCAGGACGGAATACGCAGTATTTT
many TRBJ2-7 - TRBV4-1 CASSQDSAISSYEQYF TGCGCCAGCAGCCAAGATTCGGCGATAAGCTCCTACGAGCAGTACTTC
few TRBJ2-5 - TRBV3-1 CASSHLDRETQYF TGTGCCAGCAGCCATCTCGACAGGGAGACCCAGTACTTC
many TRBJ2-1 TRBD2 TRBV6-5 CASSYSAGGGNEQFF TGTGCCAGCAGTTACTCGGCGGGAGGGGGCAATGAGCAGTTCTTC
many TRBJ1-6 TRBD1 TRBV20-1 CSASTGTGGSPLHF TGCAGTGCTAGTACCGGGACAGGGGGTTCACCCCTCCACTTT
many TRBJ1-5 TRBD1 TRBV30 CAWRGDRNQPQHF TGTGCCTGGAGGGGGGACAGGAATCAGCCCCAGCATTTT
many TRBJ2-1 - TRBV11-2 CASSPDPIGQYGEQFF TGTGCCAGCAGCCCCGACCCAATAGGGCAGTATGGCGAGCAGTTCTTC
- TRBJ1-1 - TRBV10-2 CASTHGGTEAFF TGCGCCAGCACCCATGGGGGGACTGAAGCTTTCTTT
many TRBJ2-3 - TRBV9 CASSVRNTDTQYF TGTGCCAGCAGCGTAAGGAACACAGATACGCAGTATTTT
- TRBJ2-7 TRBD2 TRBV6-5 CTTDRGLAGAEYEQYF TGTACCACCGACAGGGGACTAGCGGGAGCGGAGTACGAGCAGTACTTC
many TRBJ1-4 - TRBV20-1 CSASRSPGREKLFF TGCAGTGCTAGTCGGTCCCCCGGGCGGGAAAAACTGTTTTTT
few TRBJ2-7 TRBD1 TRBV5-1 CASSSTGTGAEQYF TGCGCCAGCAGCTCGACCGGGACAGGAGCTGAGCAGTACTTC
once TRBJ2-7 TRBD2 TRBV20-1 CSARVLGCCGRTHEQYF TGCAGTGCTAGAGTCCTGGGTTGCTGCGGGAGAACCCACGAGCAGTACTTC